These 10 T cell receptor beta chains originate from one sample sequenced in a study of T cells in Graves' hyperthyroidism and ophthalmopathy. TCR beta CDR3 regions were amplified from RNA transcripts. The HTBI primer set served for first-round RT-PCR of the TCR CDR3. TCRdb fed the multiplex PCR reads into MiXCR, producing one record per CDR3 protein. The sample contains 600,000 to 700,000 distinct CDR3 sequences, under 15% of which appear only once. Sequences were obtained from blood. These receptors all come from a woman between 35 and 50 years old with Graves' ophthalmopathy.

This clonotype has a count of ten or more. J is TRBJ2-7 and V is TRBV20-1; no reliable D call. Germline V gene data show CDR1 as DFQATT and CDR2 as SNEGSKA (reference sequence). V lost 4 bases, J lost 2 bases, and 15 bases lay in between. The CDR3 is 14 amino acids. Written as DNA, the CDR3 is TGCAGTGCTACCGGCGGCCCCTTACCCTACGAGCAGTACTTC. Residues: CSATGGPLPYEQYF.

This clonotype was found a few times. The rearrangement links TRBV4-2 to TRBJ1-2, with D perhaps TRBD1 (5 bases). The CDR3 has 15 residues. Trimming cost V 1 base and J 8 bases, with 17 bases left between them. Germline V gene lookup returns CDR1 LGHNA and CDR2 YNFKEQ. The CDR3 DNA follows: TGTGCCAGCAGCCAAGTCTCAGCAGGGCCCGAAGGCTACACCTTC. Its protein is CASSQVSAGPEGYTF.

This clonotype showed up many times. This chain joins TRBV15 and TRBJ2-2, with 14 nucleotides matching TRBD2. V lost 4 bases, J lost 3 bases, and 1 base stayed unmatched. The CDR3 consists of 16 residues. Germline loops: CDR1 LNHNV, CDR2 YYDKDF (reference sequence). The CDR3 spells CATSKGLAGDTGELFF. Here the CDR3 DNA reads TGTGCCACCAGCAAGGGACTAGCGGGAGACACCGGGGAGCTGTTTTTT.

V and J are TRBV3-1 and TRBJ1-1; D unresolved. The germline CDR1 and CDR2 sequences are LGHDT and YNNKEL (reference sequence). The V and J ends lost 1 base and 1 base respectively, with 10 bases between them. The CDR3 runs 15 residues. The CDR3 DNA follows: TGTGCCAGCAGCCAAGCGGCGGTCGGGAACACTGAAGCTTTCTTT. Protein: CASSQAAVGNTEAFF.

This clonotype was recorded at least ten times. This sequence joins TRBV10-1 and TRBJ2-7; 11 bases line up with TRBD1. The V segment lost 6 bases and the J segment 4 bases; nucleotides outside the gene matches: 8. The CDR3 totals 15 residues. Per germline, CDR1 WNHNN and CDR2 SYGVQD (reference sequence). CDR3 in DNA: TGCGCCAGCAGCGACGGGACAGGGGGTTGGTACGAGCAGTACTTC. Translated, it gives CASSDGTGGWYEQYF.

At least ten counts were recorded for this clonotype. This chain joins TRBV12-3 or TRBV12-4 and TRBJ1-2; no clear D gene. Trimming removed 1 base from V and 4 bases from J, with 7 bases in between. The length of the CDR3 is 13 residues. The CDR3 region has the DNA TGTGCCAGCAGTTTAGTAGCAACCTATGGCTACACCTTC. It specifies CASSLVATYGYTF.

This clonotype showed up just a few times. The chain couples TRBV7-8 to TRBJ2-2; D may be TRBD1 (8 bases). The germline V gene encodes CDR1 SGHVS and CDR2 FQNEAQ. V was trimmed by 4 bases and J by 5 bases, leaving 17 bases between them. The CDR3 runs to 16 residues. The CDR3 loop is CASSSRTGRGTGELFF. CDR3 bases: TGTGCCAGCAGCTCGAGGACAGGGAGGGGGACCGGGGAGCTGTTTTTT.

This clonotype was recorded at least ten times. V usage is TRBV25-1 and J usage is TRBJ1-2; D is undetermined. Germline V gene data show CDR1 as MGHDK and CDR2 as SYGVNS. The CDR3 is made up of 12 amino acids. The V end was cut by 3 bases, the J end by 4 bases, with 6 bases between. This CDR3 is CASSDMGYGYTF. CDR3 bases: TGTGCCAGCAGTGATATGGGCTATGGCTACACCTTC.

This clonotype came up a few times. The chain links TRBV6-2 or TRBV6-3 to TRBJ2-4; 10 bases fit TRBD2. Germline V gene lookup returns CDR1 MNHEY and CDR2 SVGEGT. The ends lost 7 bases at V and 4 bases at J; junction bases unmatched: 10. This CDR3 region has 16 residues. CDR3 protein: CASIEAGGGKKNIQYF. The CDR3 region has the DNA TGTGCCAGCATCGAAGCGGGAGGGGGTAAAAAAAACATTCAGTACTTC.

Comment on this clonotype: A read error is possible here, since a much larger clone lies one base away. The CDR3 region is CASWTAMNTEAFF. CDR3 DNA sequence: TGTGCCAGCTGGACAGCCATGAACACTGAAGCTTTCTTT. V usage is TRBV6-1 and J usage is TRBJ1-1; weak D call: TRBD1 (6 bases). Trimming pared 8 bases from V and 0 bases from J, leaving 10 bases between. Per the germline V gene, CDR1 is MNHNS and CDR2 is SASEGT. The CDR3 length is 13 residues.